This entry is about one T cell receptor beta chain. What it recognizes is unknown. Generated by immunoSEQ multiplex PCR, the TCRdb table keeps only in-frame clones and is missing some. The sample consists of about 180,000 clones, 88% of them appearing once. These data belong to a study of T cell responses to AZD1222 COVID-19 vaccine. Study observations and caveats: Repertoires were collected only later (after the peak T cell response had occurred). Two AZD1222 administrations were followed by greater Spike-specific TCR breadth and depth.

V was trimmed by 0 bases and J by 7 bases, leaving 13 bases between them. Germline-derived CDR1 and CDR2 are SGHDN and FVKESK. This CDR3 is 16 amino acids long. J is TRBJ1-6 and V is TRBV14; D gene unclear. This sequence was found in an adult in good health. This specimen was peripheral blood, taken on day 0 of AZD1222 vaccination. CDR3 bases: TGTGCCAGCAGCCAAGACGGGCCCCGGCGAAATTCACCCCTCCACTTT. It codes for CASSQDGPRRNSPLHF.